Listed here are 15 T cell receptor beta chains from one sample, sequenced in a study of cytomegalovirus exposure and HLA in healthy donors. PCR primers comprised 60 Vbeta and 13 Jbeta primers. The data were produced by immunoSEQ multiplex PCR, yet TCRdb's version contains in-frame clones alone and is incomplete. The sample has some 92,000 clones, 65% to 80% seen once; the top ten hold 2.7%. Input material: PBMCs. These TCRs come from a man aged 25 to 45 in good health and CMV-seronegative.

The J gene is TRBJ2-7, the V gene TRBV6-5, with 11 nucleotides matching TRBD2. There are 14 residues in the CDR3. In germline, CDR1 is MNHEY, CDR2 SVGAGI. After removal of 8 bases from V and 3 bases from J, the junction contained 6 bases not matched to a gene. DNA of the CDR3: TGTGCCAGCGGGAGACTAGCGGGGAACTACGAGCAGTACTTC. Its translation: CASGRLAGNYEQYF.

The chain carries TRBV11-3 and TRBJ1-1; the D gene is possibly TRBD1 (5 bases). Germline-derived CDR1 and CDR2 are SGHNT and YENEEA. This CDR3 is 10 amino acids long. V was cut by 11 bases and J by 6 bases, with 10 bases left in between. This chain's CDR3 is CAGDSPEAFF. DNA of the CDR3: TGTGCCGGCGACAGCCCTGAAGCTTTCTTT.

The V call is TRBV7-2, the J call TRBJ1-2; D perhaps matches TRBD1 (6 bases). Germline lookup yields CDR1 SGHTA and CDR2 FQGNSA. The CDR3 totals 16 residues. The ends were cut back, 0 bases at V and 2 bases at J, with 13 bases in the middle. CDR3 coding DNA: TGTGCCAGCAGCTTAGCGCTGGGGGCAATGAACTATGGCTACACCTTC. Its protein product is CASSLALGAMNYGYTF.

This clone showed up just a few times. The chain combines TRBV27 with TRBJ2-1, with TRBD2 identical over 11 bases. Trimming at V came to 5 bases and at J to 1 base, leaving 4 bases not matched to a gene. The V gene's germline CDR1 is MNHEY and CDR2 SMNVEV (reference sequence). The CDR3 sequence is 16 residues long. The CDR3 coding sequence is TGTGCCAGCAGTCCGCGACTAGCGGGGTCCTACAATGAGCAGTTCTTC. It is translated as CASSPRLAGSYNEQFF.

This CDR3 is CASSWTTDRVRNSPLHF. For the CDR3, the DNA is TGTGCCAGCAGTTGGACCACTGACAGGGTACGAAATTCACCCCTCCACTTT. The rearrangement links TRBV27 to TRBJ1-6, with 7 bases identical to TRBD1. Germline assignment: CDR1 MNHEY and CDR2 SMNVEV (reference sequence). There are 17 residues in the CDR3. V shed 4 bases, J shed 7 bases, and the junction held 13 bases outside the gene matches.

This clone was recorded only once. The gene calls are TRBV5-1 and TRBJ2-5; D possibly corresponds to TRBD1 (6 bases). Germline CDR1 SGHRS, CDR2 YFSETQ. Trimming removed 10 bases from V and 2 bases from J, with 18 bases in between. This CDR3 is built from 14 residues. The CDR3 sequence is CASGRGSVQETQYF. The CDR3 DNA follows: TGCGCCTCCGGCAGGGGTTCGGTGCAAGAGACCCAGTACTTC.

This sequence joins TRBV5-3 and TRBJ1-6, with 7 bases fitting TRBD1. TRBV5-3 is recorded as an ORF, its role being uncertain. Unmatched junction bases numbered 5, after V lost 4 bases and J lost 7 bases. The CDR3 spans 14 residues. Here the CDR3 reads CARSITGENSPLHF. CDR3 DNA: TGTGCCAGAAGCATAACAGGGGAAAATTCACCCCTCCACTTT.

The chain has TRBV27 and TRBJ2-7; perhaps TRBD1 as D (6 bases). The CDR3 is 17 residues long. Germline V lookup: CDR1 MNHEY, CDR2 SMNVEV (reference sequence). The V gene lost 2 bases and the J gene lost 4 bases, with 21 bases spanning the gap. This CDR3 is CASSLMALQGSGYEQYF. CDR3 coding DNA: TGTGCCAGCAGTTTAATGGCCCTGCAGGGGTCTGGTTACGAGCAGTACTTC.

This chain uses TRBV28 with TRBJ2-7; 8 positions match TRBD1. V trimming: 6 bases; J trimming: 4 bases; junction bases outside the gene matches: 14. The CDR3 has 16 amino acids. In germline, CDR1 is MDHEN, CDR2 SYDVKM. This CDR3 reads CASSVLPGTGGYEQYF. CDR3 nucleotide sequence: TGTGCCAGCAGCGTTCTACCCGGGACAGGAGGTTACGAGCAGTACTTC.

This clone was detected a few times. The rearrangement uses TRBV14 and TRBJ2-1; 8 bases map to TRBD2. This CDR3 spans 17 amino acids. The germline CDR1 and CDR2 sequences are SGHDN and FVKESK. The trim removed 4 bases at V and 3 bases at J, leaving 11 bases unmatched. The CDR3 nucleotides are TGTGCCAGCAGCCGCAATACCGGGACTAGAGACTACAATGAGCAGTTCTTC. Amino acids: CASSRNTGTRDYNEQFF.

This sequence joins TRBV9 and TRBJ1-2; 8 bases align to TRBD1. The ends lost 3 bases at V and 3 bases at J; junction bases unmatched: 1. The CDR3 consists of 13 residues. Germline values: CDR1 SGDLS, CDR2 YYNGEE. In DNA form, the CDR3 reads TGTGCCAGCAGCGCGGGACAGGACTATGGCTACACCTTC. Protein sequence: CASSAGQDYGYTF.

The chain joins TRBV7-9 to TRBJ1-4, with 9 bases identical to TRBD1. Germline loops: CDR1 SEHNR, CDR2 FQNEAQ (reference sequence). The CDR3 length is 14 residues. Trimming at V came to 5 bases and at J to 5 bases, leaving 3 bases not matched to a gene. The CDR3 sequence: CASSRQGGNEKLFF. For the CDR3, the DNA is TGTGCCAGCAGCCGACAGGGGGGGAATGAAAAACTGTTTTTT.

V and J are TRBV6-5 and TRBJ1-2; 7 bases fit TRBD1. The CDR3 is made up of 13 amino acids. CDR1 and CDR2 (germline): MNHEY, SVGAGI. J gave up 6 bases and V 5 bases, and 6 bases lay outside the gene matches. Here the CDR3 reads CASSRTGANGYTF. The CDR3 nucleotides read TGTGCCAGCAGTCGCACAGGGGCTAATGGCTACACCTTC.

The chain recombines TRBV7-8 with TRBJ1-6, with D perhaps TRBD1 (5 bases). In germline, CDR1 is SGHVS, CDR2 FQNEAQ. The CDR3 is 14 residues long. V dropped 5 bases and J dropped 3 bases, with 8 bases sitting between them. The CDR3 protein is CASSPQVYNSPLHF. As DNA, the CDR3 is TGTGCCAGCAGCCCACAGGTCTATAATTCACCCCTCCACTTT. Drawing the rest from reference TRBV7-8 and TRBJ1-6, the complete variable domain is GAGVSQSPRYKVAKRGQDVALRCDPISGHVSLFWYQQALGQGPEFLTYFQNEAQLDKSGLPSDRFFAERPEGSVSTLKIQRTQQEDSAVYLCASSPQVYNSPLHFGNGTRLTVT.

The CDR3 region has the DNA TGTGCCAGCAGCCCGGGACTAGCGGGATACAATGAGCAGTTCTTC. Its translation is CASSPGLAGYNEQFF. The chain is built from TRBV7-2 and TRBJ2-1, with 13 bases aligning to TRBD2. The germline V gene has CDR1 SGHTA and CDR2 FQGNSA. The CDR3 has 15 amino acids. V dropped 5 bases and J dropped 4; count of bases not matched to a gene: 2.